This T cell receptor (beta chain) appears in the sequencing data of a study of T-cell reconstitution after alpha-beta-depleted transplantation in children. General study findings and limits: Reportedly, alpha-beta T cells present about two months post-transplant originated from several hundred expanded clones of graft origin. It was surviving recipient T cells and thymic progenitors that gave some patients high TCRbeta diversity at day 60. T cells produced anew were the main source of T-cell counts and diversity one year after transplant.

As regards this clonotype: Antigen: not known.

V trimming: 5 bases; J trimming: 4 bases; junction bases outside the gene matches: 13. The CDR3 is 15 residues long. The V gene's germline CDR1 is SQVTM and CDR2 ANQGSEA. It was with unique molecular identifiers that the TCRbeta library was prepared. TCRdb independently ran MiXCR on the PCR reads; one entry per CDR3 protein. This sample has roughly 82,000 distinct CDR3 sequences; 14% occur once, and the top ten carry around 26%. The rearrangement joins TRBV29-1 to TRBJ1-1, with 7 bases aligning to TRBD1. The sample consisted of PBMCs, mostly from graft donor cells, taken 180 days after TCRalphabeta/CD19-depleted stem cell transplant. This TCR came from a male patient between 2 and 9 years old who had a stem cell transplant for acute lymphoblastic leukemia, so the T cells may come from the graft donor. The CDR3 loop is CSVHRTAQGGTEAFF. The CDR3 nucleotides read TGCAGCGTTCATAGGACGGCCCAGGGGGGCACTGAAGCTTTCTTT.